The 28 T cell receptor beta chains below all came from one sample that was sequenced in a study of tumor-infiltrating lymphocytes in primary liver carcinoma. Researchers generated TCR beta cDNA from approximately 0.55 ug of total RNA, relying on a constant-region primer. Construction of TCR beta libraries relied on three successive nested multiplex PCR rounds employing slightly modified ARM-PCR. Forward primers for TRBV1-TRBV30 and a C-beta reverse primer served the first two PCR rounds, at about 9 cycles each. TCRdb processed the multiplex PCR reads anew with MiXCR; each CDR3 protein has one entry. In the table there are just over 300,000 distinct CDR3 sequences, 58% of which are singletons. The blood RNA (from unsorted whole blood) was obtained, and germline DNA was also extracted. Sequencing used peripheral blood. These receptors all stem from a woman in her twenties or thirties with primary liver carcinoma and hepatitis B virus infection.

The CDR3 here is CASSLVGLAIREDTDTQYF. For the CDR3, the DNA is TGTGCCAGCAGTTTAGTGGGACTAGCGATACGGGAGGACACAGATACGCAGTATTTT. This chain joins TRBV12-3 or TRBV12-4 and TRBJ2-3, with TRBD2 matching 10 bases. CDR3 length: 19 amino acids. Losses at the gene ends were 1 base for V and 2 bases for J; bases not matched to a gene: 12.

This clonotype was recorded many times. The chain employs TRBV4-3 and TRBJ2-3; D is unresolved. V lost 1 base and J lost 4, with 3 bases in between. The CDR3 has 12 residues. The germline CDR1 and CDR2 sequences are LGHNA and YSLEER. CDR3 DNA sequence: TGCGCCAGCAGCCAAGTCCCAGATACGCAGTATTTT. It translates to CASSQVPDTQYF.

Comment on this clonotype: An end of the junction does not agree with germline; a read error may underlie this. This chain links TRBV11-2 with TRBJ2-7; possibly TRBD1 or TRBD2 for D (5 bases each). The CDR3 contains 17 residues. Germline CDR1 is SGHAT and CDR2 is FQNNGV. CDR3 DNA: TGTGCTAGCAGCCGGACTCTGGGCTGGAGGACAACTTACGATCAGTACTTC. This codes for CASSRTLGWRTTYDQYF.

As concerns this clonotype: A much larger clone is a single base away; this may be a read error. The J gene is TRBJ1-2, the V gene TRBV6-6, with 9 bases lining up with TRBD1. This CDR3 is 15 amino acids long. CDR1 is MNHNY and CDR2 is SVGAGI in the germline V gene (reference sequence). CDR3 region: CASSKDRGANYGHTF. CDR3 in DNA: TGTGCCAGCAGTAAGGACAGGGGAGCGAACTATGGCCACACCTTC.

Here the CDR3 DNA reads TGTGCCAGCAGCGTGGGGACTAGCGCATACAATGAGCAGTTCTTC. Amino acids: CASSVGTSAYNEQFF. The chain employs TRBV9 and TRBJ2-1, with 10 nucleotides matching TRBD2. The CDR3 spans 15 residues. The V gene end was trimmed by 2 bases and the J gene end by 4 bases; junction bases not matched to a gene: 3. Germline CDR1 and CDR2: SGDLS and YYNGEE.

The gene calls are TRBV28 and TRBJ1-5; the D gene is possibly TRBD1 (6 bases). Germline CDR1 MDHEN, CDR2 SYDVKM. The V end lost 4 bases, the J end lost 7 bases, and 14 bases lay between the germline ends. This CDR3 is 14 amino acids long. The DNA of the CDR3 is TGTGCCAGCAGTTCGGGGGGGGCAAGCCAGCCCCAGCATTTT. It codes for CASSSGGASQPQHF.

In this sample, this clonotype turned up a few times. The rearrangement uses TRBV6-5 and TRBJ2-5, with 8 nucleotides matching TRBD1. Germline CDR1 reads MNHEY; CDR2 reads SVGAGI. V shed 6 bases, J shed 6 bases, and the junction held 9 bases outside the gene matches. The CDR3 sequence is 14 residues long. CDR3: CASSPTGGPKTQYF. CDR3 nucleotide sequence: TGTGCCAGCAGCCCCACAGGGGGACCGAAGACCCAGTACTTC.

This sequence joins TRBV6-5 and TRBJ1-5; 7 nucleotides agree with TRBD1. The germline V gene encodes CDR1 MNHEY and CDR2 SVGAGI. This CDR3 is 14 amino acids long. Trimming at V came to 8 bases and at J to 7 bases, leaving 11 bases not matched to a gene. The CDR3 here is CASRSRQGGQPQHF. CDR3 DNA: TGTGCCAGCCGATCTCGGCAGGGGGGCCAGCCCCAGCATTTT.

This clonotype was detected only a few times. The chain joins TRBV4-1 to TRBJ2-3; D is perhaps TRBD1 or TRBD2 (6 bases each). With 0 bases removed from V and 3 bases from J, the gap between germline ends came to 16 bases. Germline CDR1 is MGHRA and CDR2 is YSYEKL. The length of the CDR3 is 17 residues. The DNA of the CDR3 is TGCGCCAGCAGCCAAGATCCGAGGGGGGTAAGGACAGATACGCAGTATTTT. Its translation: CASSQDPRGVRTDTQYF.

The V call is TRBV12-5, the J call TRBJ2-3, with TRBD2 as a possible D gene (5 bases). The CDR3 totals 17 residues. Germline V gene data show CDR1 as LGHNT and CDR2 as FRNRAP. V was pared by 2 bases and J by 2 bases, with 17 bases between. Written as DNA, the CDR3 is TGTGCTAGTGGTTTGCCCGCCTGGGAGCGGAACACAGATACGCAGTATTTT. Translation gives CASGLPAWERNTDTQYF.

V gene TRBV6-5 combines with J gene TRBJ2-3; 9 bases are a match to TRBD2. V shed 6 bases, J shed 5 bases, and the junction held 6 bases outside the gene matches. This CDR3 comprises 14 residues. Germline V lookup: CDR1 MNHEY, CDR2 SVGAGI. The CDR3: CASSLAGAGDTQYF. CDR3 in DNA: TGTGCCAGCAGCTTAGCGGGAGCCGGAGATACGCAGTATTTT.

This clonotype was seen a few times. The chain links TRBV7-9 to TRBJ2-7; D may be TRBD1 (6 bases). The germline V gene encodes CDR1 SEHNR and CDR2 FQNEAQ (reference sequence). Trimming took off 4 bases at V and 2 bases at J, with 9 bases between the two ends. This CDR3 has 13 residues. DNA of the CDR3: TGTGCCAGCAGCTCTGGACAGACCTACGAGCAGTACTTC. Its protein product is CASSSGQTYEQYF.

To note about this clonotype: One end of the junction does not line up with germline, which may come from a read error. The CDR3 loop reads CASSFTKQGRLTDTQYF. The CDR3 DNA sequence: TGTGCCAGTAGTTTCACAAAACAGGGGCGATTGACAGATACGCAGTATTTT. V is TRBV28 and J is TRBJ2-3, with TRBD1 identical over 7 bases. This CDR3 region has 17 residues. CDR1 and CDR2 from the germline V gene are MDHEN and SYDVKM.

J is TRBJ1-4 and V is TRBV4-3; weak D call: TRBD1 (5 bases). CDR3 length equals 16 residues. The V end lost 0 bases, the J end lost 6 bases, and 14 bases lay between the germline ends. Looked up from germline, CDR1 is LGHNA and CDR2 is YSLEER. CDR3 residues: CASSQDLGTADEKLFF. The CDR3 DNA reads as TGCGCCAGCAGCCAAGATCTTGGGACGGCGGATGAAAAACTGTTTTTT.

The chain is built from TRBV5-6 and TRBJ2-7; 10 nucleotides align to TRBD2. This CDR3 region has 15 residues. Germline V CDR1 and CDR2: SGHDT, YYEEEE. After removal of 4 bases from V and 4 bases from J, the junction contained 8 bases not matched to a gene. CDR3 bases: TGTGCCAGCAGCCCCGGACTAGCGGCTATTTACGAGCAGTACTTC. It is translated as CASSPGLAAIYEQYF.

Worth noting for this clonotype: Possible read error: a much larger clone is one base away. The genes are TRBV6-5 and TRBJ2-3, with D maybe TRBD1 (7 bases). The CDR3 loop spans 15 amino acids. Looked up from germline, CDR1 is MNHEY and CDR2 is SVGAGI. Trimming stripped 8 bases from V and 0 bases from J, with 15 bases between. This chain's CDR3 is CASGDREVSTDTQYF. The CDR3 bases are TGTGCCAGCGGTGACAGGGAGGTTAGCACAGATACGCAGTATTTT.

In regard to this clonotype: One junction end disagrees with the germline gene, perhaps due to a read error. V usage is TRBV7-9 and J usage is TRBJ2-3; no reliable D call. The CDR3 spans 15 residues. CDR1 SEHNR and CDR2 FQNEAQ come from the germline V gene (reference sequence). The CDR3 DNA reads TGTGCCAGCAGCCTTTTATACCACAGCACAGATACGCAGTGTTTT. Its translation: CASSLLYHSTDTQCF.

Comments on this clonotype: One base away lies a much larger clone, so this may be a sequencing read error. J is TRBJ2-7 and V is TRBV7-9; no definite D call. The V and J ends lost 1 base and 2 bases respectively, with 3 bases between them. This CDR3 has 12 residues. CDR1 SEHNR and CDR2 FQNEAQ come from the germline V gene (reference sequence). The CDR3 DNA reads as TGTGCCAGCAGCTTAGTGGCCTACGAGCAGTACTTC. As protein: CASSLVAYEQYF.

Of note for this clonotype: This may come from a read error, since a much larger clone is one base off. The gene calls are TRBV12-5 and TRBJ2-2; 9 bases are shared with TRBD1. Trimming removed 5 bases from V and 3 bases from J; junction bases left unmatched: 10. The CDR3 contains 17 residues. CDR1 and CDR2 from the germline V gene are LGHNT and FRNRAP. DNA for the CDR3: TGTGCTAGTGGTGTGTCGACGGGACAGGGAGACACCGGGGAGCTGTTTTTT. Its protein product is CASGVSTGQGDTGELFF.

The chain combines TRBV11-2 with TRBJ2-1; D tentatively fits TRBD1 or TRBD2 (6 bases each). The CDR3 is 15 residues long. Germline V lookup: CDR1 SGHAT, CDR2 FQNNGV. V lost 3 bases, J lost 8 bases, and 17 bases lay in between. CDR3 DNA: TGTGCCAGCAGCTTGGTGACGAAGGGGGGTTATGAGCAGTTCTTC. As protein: CASSLVTKGGYEQFF.

The chain carries TRBV7-9 and TRBJ1-2; D may be TRBD1 (5 bases). V gave up 4 bases and J gave up 1 base, with 16 bases separating them. CDR1 is SEHNR, CDR2 FQNEAQ, per germline (reference sequence). CDR3 size: 16 residues. CDR3 nucleotide sequence: TGTGCCAGCAGCTCAAGGGGCGCGGGCGGTAACTATGGCTACACCTTC. It encodes CASSSRGAGGNYGYTF. Full variable domain (missing parts from reference TRBV7-9 and TRBJ1-2): DTGVSQNPRHKITKRGQNVTFRCDPISEHNRLYWYRQTLGQGPEFLTYFQNEAQLEKSRLLSDRFSAERPKGSFSTLEIQRTEQGDSAMYLCASSSRGAGGNYGYTFGSGTRLTVV.

Comments on this clonotype: One base away lies a much larger clone, so this may be a sequencing read error. The chain carries TRBV4-1 and TRBJ2-1; 8 nucleotides align to TRBD2. Germline values: CDR1 MGHRA, CDR2 YSYEKL. The length of the CDR3 is 15 residues. The CDR3 region is CASSQDRNSGNEKFF. CDR3 sequence (DNA): TGCGCCAGCAGCCAAGATCGTAATAGCGGGAATGAGAAGTTCTTC.

This clonotype was observed once. The chain uses TRBV30 and TRBJ2-4; D call uncertain. The CDR3 consists of 15 residues. V shed 0 bases and J shed 0 bases, with 9 bases lying between them. Germline CDR1 reads GTSNPN; CDR2 reads SVGIG (reference sequence). As DNA, the CDR3 is TGTGCCTGGAGTGTACTGCGCTCAGCCAAAAACATTCAGTACTTC. Residues: CAWSVLRSAKNIQYF. The variable domain in full, completed from reference TRBV30 and TRBJ2-4, reads SQTIHQWPATLVQPVGSPLSLECTVEGTSNPNLYWYRQAAGRGLQLLFYSVGIGQISSEVPQNLSASRPQDRQFILSSKKLLLSDSGFYLCAWSVLRSAKNIQYFGAGTRLSVL.

This clonotype was picked up many times. J is TRBJ1-5 and V is TRBV7-8; a weak D match, TRBD1 (6 bases). Between the trimmed V and J ends, which lost 2 bases and 7 bases, there was a span of 15 bases. The germline V gene has CDR1 SGHVS and CDR2 FQNEAQ. This CDR3 contains 15 residues. The CDR3 here is CASSLTGNMGQPQHF. The CDR3 DNA follows: TGTGCCAGCAGCTTAACAGGGAACATGGGGCAGCCCCAGCATTTT.

CDR3 region: CAIQGAAYEQYF. DNA of the CDR3: TGTGCCATCCAAGGGGCAGCCTACGAGCAGTACTTC. This rearrangement joins TRBV28 to TRBJ2-7, with D possibly being TRBD1 (5 bases). Between the trimmed V and J ends, which lost 10 bases and 2 bases, there was a span of 12 bases. The germline V gene has CDR1 MDHEN and CDR2 SYDVKM. This CDR3 contains 12 residues. The full variable domain, its missing parts supplied by reference TRBV28 and TRBJ2-7, is DVKVTQSSRYLVKRTGEKVFLECVQDMDHENMFWYRQDPGLGLRLIYFSYDVKMKEKGDIPEGYSVSREKKERFSLILESASTNQTSMYLCAIQGAAYEQYFGPGTRLTVT.

This clonotype was counted ten times or more. The rearrangement uses TRBV4-1 and TRBJ1-1; D might be TRBD1 (5 bases). Germline-derived CDR1 and CDR2 are MGHRA and YSYEKL. The CDR3 runs to 15 residues. Trimming removed 4 bases at V and 3 bases at J, with 15 bases between. The CDR3 protein is CASSPLGGMDTEAFF. In DNA form, the CDR3 reads TGCGCCAGCAGCCCCCTCGGGGGGATGGACACTGAAGCTTTCTTT.

This clonotype was seen many times. This sequence joins TRBV29-1 and TRBJ1-1; 8 nucleotides match TRBD1. Germline-derived CDR1 and CDR2 are SQVTM and ANQGSEA. The V and J ends lost 6 bases and 5 bases, in that order; junction bases with no gene match: 8. This CDR3 is built from 13 residues. The CDR3 is CSVNRGARTEAFF. CDR3 nucleotides: TGCAGCGTAAACAGGGGGGCAAGGACTGAAGCTTTCTTT.

The chain carries TRBV25-1 and TRBJ2-1; no definite D call. The CDR3 extends over 14 amino acids. Germline assignment: CDR1 MGHDK and CDR2 SYGVNS. V lost 3 bases and J 0 bases, leaving 6 bases between the germline ends. CDR3 protein: CASSDYHSYNEQFF. CDR3 nucleotide sequence: TGTGCCAGCAGTGACTACCACTCCTACAATGAGCAGTTCTTC.